This is a list of T cell receptor beta chains from one sample in a study of T cell repertoires in cytomegalovirus infection. MiXCR was run by TCRdb on the reads, yielding one entry per CDR3 protein. In the table there are a few hundred thousand distinct CDR3 sequences, over 15% of which are singletons. Sequences were obtained from CD8+ T cells from PBMCs. The receptors here all came from a human donor in good health (CMV status not recorded). Some clones in this sample may be carry-over from other donors' samples. Each CDR3 is given with its conserved first and last residue. D genes are given only for firm matches. Clone size is given for some rows only: seen once, a few or many times, or a class if the clone is expanded.

abundance | j_gene | d_gene | v_gene | CDR3aa | CDR3nt
NA | TRBJ2-7 | NA | TRBV20-1 | CSVQQGFPYEQYF | TGCAGTGTTCAACAGGGATTTCCCTACGAGCAGTACTTC
NA | TRBJ1-5 | NA | TRBV7-9 | CASSFAAGRPMPQHF | TGTGCCAGCAGCTTCGCGGCCGGGAGGCCAATGCCCCAGCATTTT
many | TRBJ2-1 | TRBD2 | TRBV6-1 | CATTGLAEINEQFF | TGTGCCACCACTGGACTAGCGGAGATTAATGAGCAGTTCTTC
NA | TRBJ2-2 | NA | TRBV5-5 | CASSWGTSEAGELFF | TGTGCCAGCAGTTGGGGGACGAGTGAAGCCGGGGAGCTGTTTTTT
few | TRBJ1-3 | NA | TRBV28 | CASSFGQDLYSGNTIYF | TGTGCCAGCAGTTTCGGGCAGGACCTTTACTCTGGAAACACCATATATTTT
many | TRBJ2-5 | NA | TRBV7-6 | CASSLGPEYQETQYF | TGTGCCAGCAGCTTAGGACCAGAGTACCAAGAGACCCAGTACTTC
NA | TRBJ2-7 | TRBD2 | TRBV6-5 | CASRIGLERRYEQYF | TGTGCCAGCAGAATCGGACTAGAGCGACGATACGAGCAGTACTTC
many | TRBJ2-2 | NA | TRBV7-6 | CASSSKGLNTGELFF | TGTGCCAGCAGCTCGAAGGGTTTGAACACCGGGGAGCTGTTTTTT
many | TRBJ2-3 | NA | TRBV12-3/TRBV12-4 | CASSSLSTDTQYF | TGTGCCAGCAGTTCGCTAAGCACAGATACGCAGTATTTT
many | TRBJ2-1 | NA | TRBV11-1 | CASSLVRSGFIDEQFF | TGTGCCAGCAGCTTAGTTCGGTCAGGGTTCATCGATGAGCAGTTCTTC
many | TRBJ2-3 | NA | TRBV7-2 | CASSLVPSGGTDTQYF | TGTGCCAGCAGCTTAGTACCCTCAGGAGGCACAGATACGCAGTATTTT
NA | TRBJ2-7 | NA | TRBV6-5 | CASSLSRDTRFSEQYF | TGTGCCAGCAGTCTCTCCCGGGACACCCGTTTTAGTGAGCAGTACTTC
many | TRBJ1-1 | NA | TRBV7-6 | CASSLANPSLNTEAFF | TGTGCCAGCAGCTTAGCGAATCCGTCACTGAACACTGAAGCTTTCTTT
once | TRBJ2-1 | TRBD2 | TRBV11-3 | CASRTSGGAGLSYNEQFF | TGTGCCAGCAGGACCAGCGGGGGGGCCGGGTTGTCCTACAATGAGCAGTTCTTC
many | TRBJ1-4 | TRBD1 | TRBV7-9 | CASRRSLGGLNEKLFF | TGTGCCAGCAGGCGGAGCCTAGGGGGCCTTAATGAAAAACTGTTTTTT
NA | TRBJ2-2 | NA | TRBV29-1 | CSAGGAYTGELFF | TGCAGCGCCGGGGGAGCCTACACCGGGGAGCTGTTTTTT
many | TRBJ1-1 | TRBD1 | TRBV7-9 | CASSWGTGVNTEAFF | TGTGCCAGCAGCTGGGGGACAGGGGTGAACACTGAAGCTTTCTTT
NA | TRBJ2-1 | NA | TRBV6-5 | CASRNRRNVLEQFF | TGTGCCAGCCGAAACAGGAGGAACGTGTTGGAGCAGTTCTTC
NA | TRBJ2-5 | NA | TRBV28 | CASSLPSGASEIETQYF | TGTGCCAGCAGTCTCCCCTCCGGGGCGAGCGAGATTGAGACCCAGTACTTC
NA | TRBJ2-7 | NA | TRBV27 | CASSLSIRGQDEQYF | TGTGCCAGCAGTTTATCGATCCGGGGGCAGGACGAGCAGTACTTC
many | TRBJ2-1 | NA | TRBV5-6 | CASSWTESSYNEQFF | TGTGCCAGCAGCTGGACAGAGAGCTCCTACAATGAGCAGTTCTTC
few | TRBJ2-1 | NA | TRBV5-6 | CASSPQWGRGLDGEQFF | TGTGCCAGCAGCCCTCAGTGGGGTCGGGGGCTCGATGGTGAGCAGTTCTTC
few | TRBJ2-7 | NA | TRBV28 | CASSNPDRTHSYEQYF | TGTGCCAGCAGTAACCCCGACCGGACCCACTCCTACGAGCAGTACTTC
few | TRBJ2-1 | TRBD1 | TRBV5-6 | CASRLGQSNEQFF | TGTGCCAGCAGGTTGGGACAGTCCAATGAGCAGTTCTTC
NA | TRBJ1-6 | NA | TRBV20-1 | CSARDRESRSYNSPLHF | TGCAGTGCTAGAGATAGGGAAAGTCGATCCTATAATTCACCCCTCCACTTT
few | TRBJ1-1 | NA | TRBV19 | CASRRGINTEAFF | TGTGCCAGTAGACGTGGTATCAACACTGAAGCTTTCTTT
many | TRBJ2-3 | TRBD2 | TRBV7-2 | CASSLTGLVTDTQYF | TGTGCCAGCAGCCTCACCGGACTAGTAACAGATACGCAGTATTTT
NA | TRBJ2-6 | NA | TRBV14 | CASSQDAFSTSGANVLTF | TGTGCCAGCAGCCAAGACGCATTCTCGACATCTGGGGCCAACGTCCTGACTTTC
NA | TRBJ2-6 | NA | TRBV7-3 | CASSLTGAGANVLTF | TGTGCCAGCAGCTTAACAGGGGCGGGGGCCAACGTCCTGACTTTC
many | TRBJ2-1 | TRBD2 | TRBV11-3 | CASSLKSSGPYNEQFF | TGTGCCAGCAGCCTCAAGTCTAGCGGCCCTTACAATGAGCAGTTCTTC
many | TRBJ2-7 | TRBD1 | TRBV7-2 | CASSLLAGTGVPYEQYF | TGTGCCAGCAGCTTATTAGCCGGGACAGGGGTCCCCTACGAGCAGTACTTC
many | TRBJ2-2 | NA | TRBV7-6 | CASSLDIVNTGELFF | TGTGCCAGCAGCTTAGATATCGTGAACACCGGGGAGCTGTTTTTT